This section outlines one TCR beta chain sequence together with its context. Germline CDR1 is SGHRS and CDR2 is YFSETQ. This CDR3 has 15 amino acids. The J segment lost 7 bases and the V segment lost 3 bases, leaving 8 bases of the junction unmatched. This entry comes from a study of technical replicates of blood from a handful of donors. Libraries were prepared by immunoSEQ multiplex PCR; TCRdb keeps only in-frame clonotypes and omits some of them. This repertoire shows about 83,000 clones, just over 90% found once; its top ten account for more than 0.2%. The sequencing input was T cells isolated from PBMCs. The rearrangement links TRBV5-1 to TRBJ2-7; 12 nucleotides line up with TRBD1. This clonotype was sampled from a human donor in good health. The CDR3 DNA reads TGCGCCAGCAGCTGGGGGGACAGGGGGCAAAGGGAGCAGTACTTC. This encodes CASSWGDRGQREQYF.